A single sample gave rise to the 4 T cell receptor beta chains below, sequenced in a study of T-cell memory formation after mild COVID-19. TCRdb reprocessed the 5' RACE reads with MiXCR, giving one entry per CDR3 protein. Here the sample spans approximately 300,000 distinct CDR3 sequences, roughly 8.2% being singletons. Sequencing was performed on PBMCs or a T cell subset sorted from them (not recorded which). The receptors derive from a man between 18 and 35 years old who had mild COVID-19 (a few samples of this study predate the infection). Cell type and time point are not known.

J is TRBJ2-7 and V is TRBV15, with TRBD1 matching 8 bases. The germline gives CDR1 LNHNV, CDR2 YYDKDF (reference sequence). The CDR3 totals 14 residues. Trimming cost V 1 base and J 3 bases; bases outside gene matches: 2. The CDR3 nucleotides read TGTGCCACCAGCAGAGGGACAGGGAACTACGAGCAGTACTTC. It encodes CATSRGTGNYEQYF.

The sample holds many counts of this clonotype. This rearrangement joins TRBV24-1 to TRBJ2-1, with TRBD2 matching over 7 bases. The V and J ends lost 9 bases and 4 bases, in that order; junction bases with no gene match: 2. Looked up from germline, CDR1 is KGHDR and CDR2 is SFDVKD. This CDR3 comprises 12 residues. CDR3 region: CATGGGYNEQFF. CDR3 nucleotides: TGTGCCACCGGCGGGGGATACAATGAGCAGTTCTTC.

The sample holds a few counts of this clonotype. CDR3: CASSPGGGYSPLHF. CDR3 DNA: TGCGCCAGCAGCCCAGGCGGGGGGTACTCACCCCTCCACTTT. This chain links TRBV5-1 with TRBJ1-6, with TRBD1 as a possible D gene (5 bases). Per germline, CDR1 SGHRS and CDR2 YFSETQ. This CDR3 is built from 14 residues. V was cut by 4 bases and J by 10 bases, with 15 bases left in between. The complete variable domain, with remaining parts taken from reference TRBV5-1 and TRBJ1-6, reads KAGVTQTPRYLIKTRGQQVTLSCSPISGHRSVSWYQQTPGQGLQFLFEYFSETQRNKGNFPGRFSGRQFSNSRSEMNVSTLELGDSALYLCASSPGGGYSPLHFGNGTRLTVT.

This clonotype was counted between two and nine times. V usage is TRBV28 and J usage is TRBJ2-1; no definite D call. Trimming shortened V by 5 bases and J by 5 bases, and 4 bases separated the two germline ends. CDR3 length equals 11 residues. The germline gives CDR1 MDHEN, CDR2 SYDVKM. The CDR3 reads CASSIDNEQFF. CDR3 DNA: TGTGCCAGCAGTATAGACAATGAGCAGTTCTTC.